This T cell receptor beta chain is drawn from a study of CD8+ T cells in alopecia areata. Across the study: Treated individuals took tofacitinib by mouth, 5 to 10 mg twice daily. Study outcomes and limitations: Just one nonresponder means the tie between baseline CD8+ expansion and response stays uncertain.

A word on this clone: Its antigen is currently unknown.

Trimming left V 8 bases short and J 4 bases short, with 6 bases between. Per germline, CDR1 SNHLY and CDR2 FYNNEI. The CDR3 loop spans 11 amino acids. Sequencing templates came from extracted RNA that was reverse transcribed into cDNA. Method: immunoSEQ multiplex PCR; TCRdb's copy keeps in-frame clones and lacks some. This sample has around 140,000 clones, with about 86% found just once. Treatment indicated: oral pan-JAK inhibitor, 5-10 mg twice daily. The investigators collected lesional scalp punch biopsies and peripheral blood from alopecia areata patients. V gene TRBV2 combines with J gene TRBJ2-1; D might be TRBD1 or TRBD2, each matching 5 bases. The sequence came from a human donor with alopecia areata. Sequenced material: CD8+ T cells sorted from blood, taken at week 4, from a patient treated with tofacitinib. The CDR3 DNA is TGTGCCAGCGGGGGTTACAATGAGCAGTTCTTC. Its protein product is CASGGYNEQFF.